This T cell receptor (beta chain) appears in the sequencing data of a study of OX40 agonist ivuxolimab in advanced cancers. TCRdb's table, derived via immunoSEQ multiplex PCR, lists solely in-frame clones and lacks some. The data show approximately 88,000 clones, roughly 88% seen once. This TCR came from an adult with an advanced solid tumor such as melanoma, head and neck, liver or kidney cancer. This specimen consisted of CD4+ or CD8+ T cells sorted from blood, obtained in a trial of the OX40 agonist ivuxolimab.

DNA for the CDR3: TGTGCCAGCAGCCCAGGGCCCCGTCTGTATTTT. Its protein product is CASSPGPRLYF. The chain links TRBV7-9 to TRBJ2-3; possibly TRBD1 for D (5 bases). Trimming left V 5 bases short and J 14 bases short, with 14 bases between. Germline-derived CDR1 and CDR2 are SEHNR and FQNEAQ (reference sequence). The CDR3 sequence is 11 residues long.